The 22 T cell receptor beta chains below were found in one sample sequenced in a study of blood T cell repertoires in COVID-19. Produced via immunoSEQ multiplex PCR; TCRdb's table is partial and in-frame only. This sample yields roughly 180,000 clones, of which roughly 88% are seen a single time; roughly 4% belongs to the top ten. Source material: peripheral blood. These receptors all stem from a woman aged 25 to 39 with acute or convalescent COVID-19.

This clone was counted once. V gene TRBV7-6 combines with J gene TRBJ2-1; D may be TRBD1 (6 bases). V was shortened by 1 base and J by 6 bases, with 10 bases between the two germline ends. This CDR3 has 14 residues. Germline CDR1 is SGHVS and CDR2 is FNYEAQ. CDR3 in DNA: TGTGCCAGCAGCTTAGAGAGGGGGATCAATGAGCAGTTCTTC. Residues: CASSLERGINEQFF.

The genes are TRBV21-1 and TRBJ2-7; TRBD1, as called in the table, went unchecked against the DNA. TRBV21-1 is a pseudogene. This CDR3 has 8 residues. The CDR3 here is CARHRAAF. DNA for the CDR3: TGTGCCAGACACAGGGCGGCCTTC.

The V gene is TRBV6-5, the J gene TRBJ1-5, with a possible D match to TRBD1 (5 bases). V was trimmed by 4 bases and J by 6 bases, leaving 10 bases between them. The CDR3 runs to 13 residues. Germline CDR1 and CDR2: MNHEY and SVGAGI. CDR3 DNA: TGTGCCAGCAGTTGGGGGGTTCTTCAGCCCCAGCATTTT. This codes for CASSWGVLQPQHF.

V usage is TRBV28 and J usage is TRBJ2-7, with D possibly matching TRBD1 (5 bases). V dropped 2 bases and J dropped 7 bases, with 21 bases sitting between them. CDR1 is MDHEN, CDR2 SYDVKM, per germline. The length of the CDR3 is 16 residues. This CDR3 is CASSLIMAPRAGEQYF. For the CDR3, the DNA is TGTGCCAGCAGTTTAATAATGGCGCCCAGGGCTGGGGAGCAGTACTTC.

The rearrangement uses TRBV6-5 and TRBJ2-7, with D tentatively TRBD1 (5 bases). Germline V CDR1 and CDR2: MNHEY, SVGAGI. Trimming shortened V by 8 bases and J by 7 bases, and 12 bases separated the two germline ends. The CDR3 runs 11 residues. The CDR3 bases are TGTGCCAGCCTTCGTCAGGGTGAGCAGTACTTC. It translates to CASLRQGEQYF.

This clone was counted once. This chain connects TRBV30 to TRBJ2-1; 9 nucleotides align to TRBD2. Per germline, CDR1 GTSNPN and CDR2 SVGIG (reference sequence). The length of the CDR3 is 15 residues. The J segment lost 6 bases and the V segment lost 1 base, leaving 7 bases of the junction unmatched. The CDR3 spells CAWSGIAGAINEQFF. The DNA for the CDR3 is TGTGCCTGGAGTGGGATAGCGGGAGCGATCAATGAGCAGTTCTTC.

This chain joins TRBV5-1 and TRBJ1-1, with unresolved D. CDR3 length: 14 amino acids. The V end lost 4 bases, the J end lost 7 bases, and 17 bases lay between the germline ends. CDR1 SGHRS and CDR2 YFSETQ come from the germline V gene. CDR3 nucleotides: TGCGCCAGCAGCACCTCCTCAGGAAGCCGTGAAGCTTTCTTT. Its translation is CASSTSSGSREAFF.

The chain recombines TRBV9 with TRBJ2-1, with 11 bases aligning to TRBD2. The CDR3 has 15 amino acids. With V trimmed by 1 base and J by 7 bases, 4 bases remained unmatched. CDR1 is SGDLS and CDR2 is YYNGEE in the germline V gene. The DNA of the CDR3 is TGTGCCAGCAGCGTATTAGCGGGAGGGTGGAATGAGCAGTTCTTC. Protein sequence: CASSVLAGGWNEQFF. The whole variable domain, filled in from reference TRBV9 and TRBJ2-1, reads DSGVTQTPKHLITATGQRVTLRCSPRSGDLSVYWYQQSLDQGLQFLIQYYNGEERAKGNILERFSAQQFPDLHSELNLSSLELGDSALYFCASSVLAGGWNEQFFGPGTRLTVL.

The rearrangement links TRBV7-9 to TRBJ2-3, with D unclear. Germline-derived CDR1 and CDR2 are SEHNR and FQNEAQ (reference sequence). Trimming removed 6 bases at V and 2 bases at J, with 21 bases between. CDR3 length: 17 amino acids. CDR3 nucleotides: TGTGCCAGCAGGCCGGTGTTCGGAAGGAGTTTCACAGATACGCAGTATTTT. Residues: CASRPVFGRSFTDTQYF.

The chain has TRBV2 and TRBJ1-2; D remains ambiguous. The CDR3 extends over 14 amino acids. Germline CDR1 is SNHLY and CDR2 is FYNNEI. V was shortened by 6 bases and J by 1 base, with 12 bases between the two germline ends. CDR3 DNA sequence: TGTGCCAGCAGCTATATTGAGAGTAACTATGGCTACACCTTC. It encodes CASSYIESNYGYTF.

The rearrangement uses TRBV5-4 and TRBJ2-5; 13 bases are shared with TRBD2. Germline lookup yields CDR1 SGHNT and CDR2 YYREEE (reference sequence). This CDR3 region has 15 residues. Losses at the gene ends were 2 bases for V and 5 bases for J; bases not matched to a gene: 3. The DNA for the CDR3 is TGTGCCAGCAGCTTACTAGCGGGAGGGGGTGAGACCCAGTACTTC. This translates into CASSLLAGGGETQYF. The full variable domain, in which reference TRBV5-4 and TRBJ2-5 provide the parts outside the CDR3, is ETGVTQSPTHLIKTRGQQVTLRCSSQSGHNTVSWYQQALGQGPQFIFQYYREEENGRGNFPPRFSGLQFPNYSSELNVNALELDDSALYLCASSLLAGGGETQYFGPGTRLLVL.

This chain links TRBV5-6 with TRBJ2-1, with D perhaps TRBD2 (7 bases). The CDR3 spans 13 residues. V was shortened by 4 bases and J by 8 bases, with 13 bases between the two germline ends. Per the germline V gene, CDR1 is SGHDT and CDR2 is YYEEEE. The CDR3 bases are TGTGCCAGCAGCCACCGGGGGGCCGATGAGCAGTTCTTC. This sequence encodes CASSHRGADEQFF.

The rearrangement uses TRBV5-1 and TRBJ2-7; 7 nucleotides line up with TRBD1. The CDR3 is 16 amino acids. V shed 0 bases, J shed 0 bases, and the junction held 6 bases outside the gene matches. CDR1 and CDR2 (germline): SGHRS, YFSETQ. The CDR3 DNA is TGCGCCAGCAGCTTGGCCCGAGGGGGCCCCTCCTACGAGCAGTACTTC. This codes for CASSLARGGPSYEQYF. Filled out from reference TRBV5-1 and TRBJ2-7, the complete variable domain reads KAGVTQTPRYLIKTRGQQVTLSCSPISGHRSVSWYQQTPGQGLQFLFEYFSETQRNKGNFPGRFSGRQFSNSRSEMNVSTLELGDSALYLCASSLARGGPSYEQYFGPGTRLTVT.

The chain combines TRBV5-4 with TRBJ1-2; the D is unclear. The CDR3 contains 12 residues. Trimming cost V 0 bases and J 8 bases, with 8 bases left between them. Germline CDR1 SGHNT, CDR2 YYREEE (reference sequence). The CDR3 DNA reads as TGTGCCAGCAGCTTGGATTCCCAAGGCTACACCTTC. It yields the protein CASSLDSQGYTF.

This clone turned up a few times. The DNA of the CDR3 is TGTGCCAGCAGCCAACAACCCGGGACAGGGTCGGAAAAACTGTTTTTT. It specifies CASSQQPGTGSEKLFF. This chain joins TRBV3-1 (or the pseudogene TRBV3-2) and TRBJ1-4; 9 positions match TRBD1. From germline, CDR1 is LGHDT and CDR2 YNNKEL (reference sequence). CDR3 size: 16 residues. V gave up 2 bases and J gave up 8 bases; unmatched junction bases: 9.

The rearrangement joins TRBV5-1 to TRBJ1-2; 7 bases align to TRBD1. The germline gives CDR1 SGHRS, CDR2 YFSETQ. The V and J ends lost 3 bases and 5 bases, in that order; junction bases with no gene match: 7. The CDR3 covers 14 residues. The CDR3 DNA reads TGCGCCAGCAGCTCCACAGGGGAAGAATATGGCTACACCTTC. Residues: CASSSTGEEYGYTF.

The rearrangement uses TRBV2 and TRBJ2-1; 8 positions match TRBD2. The V gene's germline CDR1 is SNHLY and CDR2 FYNNEI. The CDR3 covers 13 residues. V shed 7 bases, J shed 7 bases, and the junction held 6 bases outside the gene matches. CDR3 sequence: CASILAGRNEQFF. Here the CDR3 DNA reads TGTGCCAGCATTCTAGCGGGTCGGAATGAGCAGTTCTTC.

This rearrangement joins TRBV29-1 to TRBJ1-1, with D possibly being TRBD1 (6 bases). Germline values: CDR1 SQVTM, CDR2 ANQGSEA. The V gene lost 7 bases and the J gene lost 2 bases, with 17 bases spanning the gap. CDR3 length equals 14 residues. In DNA form, the CDR3 reads TGCAGCGCTGGTCGGACAGAAGGAAACACTGAAGCTTTCTTT. Encoded protein: CSAGRTEGNTEAFF.

CDR3 sequence: CASREGGTEAFF. As DNA, the CDR3 is TGTGCCAGCAGGGAAGGGGGCACTGAAGCTTTCTTT. V is TRBV28 and J is TRBJ1-1, with D possibly TRBD1 on 6 matching bases. The CDR3 length is 12 residues. From germline, CDR1 is MDHEN and CDR2 SYDVKM. V was clipped by 6 bases and J by 4 bases, with 9 bases between them.

The CDR3 nucleotides read TGTGCCAGCAGTCAGCTAGCGGGAGTATCTATTGTAAATGAGCAGTTCTTC. Its protein is CASSQLAGVSIVNEQFF. J is TRBJ2-1 and V is TRBV28, with TRBD2 matching 10 bases. The CDR3 loop spans 17 amino acids. Germline trimming cut 5 bases from V and 7 bases from J; bases unmatched to any gene: 14. Per the germline V gene, CDR1 is MDHEN and CDR2 is SYDVKM.

The rearrangement uses TRBV29-1 and TRBJ2-1, with TRBD2 matching over 12 bases. The V gene end was trimmed by 1 base and the J gene end by 3 bases; junction bases not matched to a gene: 4. Per the germline V gene, CDR1 is SQVTM and CDR2 is ANQGSEA. CDR3 length: 16 residues. CDR3 nucleotides: TGCAGCGTTGAAGCGACTAGCGGGAGTTTCTACAATGAGCAGTTCTTC. Its protein product is CSVEATSGSFYNEQFF.

The chain couples TRBV2 to TRBJ2-7; 13 bases fit TRBD2. In germline, CDR1 is SNHLY, CDR2 FYNNEI. CDR3 size: 13 residues. Trimming at V came to 10 bases and at J to 2 bases, leaving 2 bases not matched to a gene. CDR3 DNA sequence: TGTGCCACCGGGACTAGCGGGGCCTACGAGCAGTACTTC. This encodes CATGTSGAYEQYF.